Detailed here is one T cell receptor beta chain. Cells were sorted from thawed PBMC rested overnight and stained with GMM-loaded CD1B tetramer, viability dye and anti-CD3. The lipid loaded on the CD1B tetramers was C32 glucose monomycolate from Rhodococcus equi. Clones were sequenced by immunoSEQ multiplex PCR, and TCRdb holds only the in-frame ones, with some missing. Here the sample spans approximately 88,000 clones, roughly 88% being singletons. Deletions cut 3 bases from V and 6 bases from J, with 9 bases between. The germline V gene has CDR1 LNHNV and CDR2 YYDKDF (reference sequence). This CDR3 spans 13 amino acids. This entry belongs to a study of T cells in tuberculosis.

The receptor was isolated from an adult woman with latent tuberculosis. The sequencing input was CD1b-GMM tetramer-negative cells sorted from PBMCs. V gene TRBV15 combines with J gene TRBJ1-5; D is unclear. This CDR3 reads CATSRGGAQPQHF. In DNA form, the CDR3 reads TGTGCCACCAGCAGGGGAGGAGCTCAGCCCCAGCATTTT.